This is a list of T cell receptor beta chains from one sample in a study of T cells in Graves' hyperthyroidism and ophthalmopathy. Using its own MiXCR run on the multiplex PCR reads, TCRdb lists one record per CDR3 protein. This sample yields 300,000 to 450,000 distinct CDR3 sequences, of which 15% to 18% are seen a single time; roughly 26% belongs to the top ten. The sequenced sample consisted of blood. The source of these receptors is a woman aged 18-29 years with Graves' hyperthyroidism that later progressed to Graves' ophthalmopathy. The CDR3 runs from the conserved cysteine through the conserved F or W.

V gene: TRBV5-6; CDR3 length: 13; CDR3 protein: CASSRPTSGELFF
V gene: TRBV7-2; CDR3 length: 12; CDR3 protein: CASSLTGSEQFF
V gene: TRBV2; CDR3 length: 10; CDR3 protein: CASFSREQFF
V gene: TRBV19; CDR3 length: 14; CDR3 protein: CASSIRRGTYEQYF
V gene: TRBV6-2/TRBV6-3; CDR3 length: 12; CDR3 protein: CASSHPSYEQYF
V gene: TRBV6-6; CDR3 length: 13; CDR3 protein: CASSYILRETQYF
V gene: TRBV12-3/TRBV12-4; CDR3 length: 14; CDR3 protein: CASSMGTGAYEQYF
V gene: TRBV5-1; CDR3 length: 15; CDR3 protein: CASSPGQGVTDTQYF
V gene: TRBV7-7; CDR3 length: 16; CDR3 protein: CASSPYLAGGRDEQFF
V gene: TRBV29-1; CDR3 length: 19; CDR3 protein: CSVQNPGLAGVVGTGELFF
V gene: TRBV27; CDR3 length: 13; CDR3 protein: CASSLNRAYGYTF
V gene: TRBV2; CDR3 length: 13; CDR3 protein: CASSEAGLAFQFF
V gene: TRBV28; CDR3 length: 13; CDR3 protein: CASSLEGTYGYTF
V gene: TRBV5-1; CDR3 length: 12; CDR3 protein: CASSLGRYGCTF
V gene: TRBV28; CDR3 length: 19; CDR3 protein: CASSRLLSGRAGETGELFF
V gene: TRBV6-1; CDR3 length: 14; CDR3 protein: CASRTSGSSYEQYF
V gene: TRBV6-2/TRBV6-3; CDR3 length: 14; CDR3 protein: CASRQDRGFGELFF
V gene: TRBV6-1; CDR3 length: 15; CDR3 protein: CASSESGIPPYEQYF